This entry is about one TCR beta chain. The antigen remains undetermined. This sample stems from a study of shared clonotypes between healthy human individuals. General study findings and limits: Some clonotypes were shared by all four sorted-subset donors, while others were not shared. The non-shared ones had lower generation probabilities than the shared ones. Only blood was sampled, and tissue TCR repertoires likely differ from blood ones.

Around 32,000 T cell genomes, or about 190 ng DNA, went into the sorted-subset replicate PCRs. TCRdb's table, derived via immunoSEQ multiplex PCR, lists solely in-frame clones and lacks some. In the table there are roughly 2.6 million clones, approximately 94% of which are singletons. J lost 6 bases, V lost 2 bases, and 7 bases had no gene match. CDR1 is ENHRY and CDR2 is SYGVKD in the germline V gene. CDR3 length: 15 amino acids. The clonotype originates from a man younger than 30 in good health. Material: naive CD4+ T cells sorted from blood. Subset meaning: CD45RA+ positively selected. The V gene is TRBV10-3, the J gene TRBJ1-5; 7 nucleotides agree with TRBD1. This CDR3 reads CAISETDREGQPQHF. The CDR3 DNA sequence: TGTGCCATCAGTGAGACCGACAGGGAAGGTCAGCCCCAGCATTTT.